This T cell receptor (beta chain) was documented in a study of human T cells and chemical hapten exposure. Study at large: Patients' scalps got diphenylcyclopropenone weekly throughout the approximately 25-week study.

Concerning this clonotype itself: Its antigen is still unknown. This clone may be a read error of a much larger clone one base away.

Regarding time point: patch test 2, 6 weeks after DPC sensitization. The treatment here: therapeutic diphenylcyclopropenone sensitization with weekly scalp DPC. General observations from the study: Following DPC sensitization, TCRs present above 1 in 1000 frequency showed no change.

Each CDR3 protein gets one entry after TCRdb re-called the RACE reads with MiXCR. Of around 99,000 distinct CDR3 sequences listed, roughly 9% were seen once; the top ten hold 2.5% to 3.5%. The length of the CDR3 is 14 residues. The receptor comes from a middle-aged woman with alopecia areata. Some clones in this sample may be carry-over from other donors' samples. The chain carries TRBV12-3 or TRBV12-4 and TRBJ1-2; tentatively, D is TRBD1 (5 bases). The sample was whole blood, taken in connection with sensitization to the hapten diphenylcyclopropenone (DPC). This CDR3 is CANSSDHYQGGYTF. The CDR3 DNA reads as TGTGCCAACAGTTCTGACCACTACCAGGGTGGCTACACCTTC.